This T cell receptor (beta chain) was documented in a study of CD8 T cells in Susac syndrome. RNA, at roughly 0.45 to 1 ug, was reverse transcribed with random hexamers. An immunoSEQ multiplex PCR amplified TCR beta CDR3 over 54 Vbeta and 13 Jbeta. TCRdb processed the immunoSEQ multiplex PCR reads anew with MiXCR; each CDR3 protein has one entry. The repertoire has 180,000 or so distinct CDR3 sequences, 85% to 95% of them found once; the top ten carry approximately 0.1%. Controls matched for sex and age were healthy donors. TEMRA cells were FACS-enriched, and CD8+ and CD4+ T cells were isolated negatively. The V and J ends lost 4 bases and 8 bases respectively, with 8 bases between them. The CDR3 is made up of 11 amino acids.

The sequenced sample consisted of CD4+ T cells from PBMCs. This clonotype was sampled from a human donor in good health. The gene calls are TRBV12-3 or TRBV12-4 and TRBJ1-2, with unresolved D. DNA of the CDR3: TGTGCCAGCAGTTCCCGAGCCGGCTACACCTTC. Its protein is CASSSRAGYTF.